One sample yielded the 17 T cell receptor beta chains listed below, sequenced in a study of follicular helper T cells after annual influenza vaccination. Libraries were prepared by immunoSEQ multiplex PCR; TCRdb keeps only in-frame clonotypes and omits some of them. The top ten clones hold less than 4% of a sample with 2,600 or so clones, 83% of them seen once. Specified time point: 2015-2016 season, pre-vaccination. The input for sequencing was CXCR5+ CD38- circulating T follicular helper cells from blood, taken on the day of influenza vaccination. Subset indicated: circulating Tfh, non-naive CD4+CXCR5+PD-1+ (ICOS+CD38+ or ICOS-CD38-). The receptor set was obtained from an adult who received the influenza vaccine.

The rearrangement joins TRBV11-2 to TRBJ2-5; TRBD2 aligns across 9 bases. Trimming cost V 4 bases and J 3 bases; bases outside gene matches: 3. This CDR3 contains 14 residues. CDR1 is SGHAT, CDR2 FQNNGV, per germline. The CDR3 protein is CASSSVAGEETQYF. In DNA form, the CDR3 reads TGTGCCAGCAGCTCCGTAGCGGGGGAAGAGACCCAGTACTTC.

V gene TRBV5-1 combines with J gene TRBJ2-3; the match to TRBD2 covers 9 bases. This CDR3 region has 15 residues. CDR1 SGHRS and CDR2 YFSETQ come from the germline V gene. The V gene end was trimmed by 0 bases and the J gene end by 8 bases; junction bases not matched to a gene: 7. In DNA form, the CDR3 reads TGCGCCAGCAGCTTGGGGGCGGGAGGGCCAGGTACGCAGTATTTT. Protein: CASSLGAGGPGTQYF.

CDR3 nucleotide sequence: TGTGCCAGCAGCGCCCGGGACAGGATGAACACTGAAGCTTTCTTT. Translation gives CASSARDRMNTEAFF. This rearrangement joins TRBV9 to TRBJ1-1, with 8 bases lining up with TRBD1. The length of the CDR3 is 15 residues. V was clipped by 3 bases and J by 0 bases; unmatched bases: 4. Per germline, CDR1 SGDLS and CDR2 YYNGEE.

The genes are TRBV6-5 and TRBJ2-5; a weak D match, TRBD2 (5 bases). The CDR3 runs to 14 residues. V was shortened by 6 bases and J by 0 bases, with 11 bases between the two germline ends. Germline values: CDR1 MNHEY, CDR2 SVGAGI. For the CDR3, the DNA is TGTGCCAGCAGCGCGTCGGGGTACCAAGAGACCCAGTACTTC. It specifies CASSASGYQETQYF.

The V and J genes are TRBV27 and TRBJ1-1, with D maybe TRBD1 (6 bases). The CDR3 loop spans 13 amino acids. From germline, CDR1 is MNHEY and CDR2 SMNVEV (reference sequence). With 2 bases removed from V and 5 bases from J, the gap between germline ends came to 9 bases. CDR3 amino acids: CASSLRQGTEAFF. CDR3 nucleotides: TGTGCCAGCAGTTTACGGCAGGGGACTGAAGCTTTCTTT.

The rearrangement links TRBV18 to TRBJ2-2; 9 nucleotides align to TRBD1. With 3 bases clipped from V and 3 bases from J, the junction kept 17 bases outside the gene matches. Germline loops: CDR1 KGHSH, CDR2 LQKENI. CDR3 length: 20 amino acids. CDR3: CASSPSIITERTGDTGELFF. The CDR3 DNA follows: TGTGCCAGCTCACCTAGCATAATTACAGAGAGGACAGGGGACACCGGGGAGCTGTTTTTT.

The chain has TRBV6-1 and TRBJ2-5; 13 bases are a match to TRBD2. This CDR3 has 15 residues. Trimming took 6 bases from V and 9 from J; bases not matched to a gene: 10. CDR1 MNHNS and CDR2 SASEGT come from the germline V gene. Written as DNA, the CDR3 is TGTGCCAGCAGCCTCCAGACTAGCGGGGGGCGGGCCCAGTACTTC. It is translated as CASSLQTSGGRAQYF.

V and J are TRBV9 and TRBJ1-1; D remains unclear. The V end was cut by 0 bases, the J end by 3 bases, with 12 bases between. Per germline, CDR1 SGDLS and CDR2 YYNGEE. This CDR3 comprises 15 residues. CDR3 sequence: CASSVATARHTEAFF. CDR3 DNA sequence: TGTGCCAGCAGCGTAGCCACAGCGAGGCACACTGAAGCTTTCTTT.

This chain joins TRBV27 and TRBJ2-5; a weak D match, TRBD1 (6 bases). The germline V and J ends were trimmed by 5 bases and 5 bases, with 12 bases remaining between them. CDR3 length: 13 residues. CDR1 and CDR2 (germline): MNHEY, SMNVEV (reference sequence). CDR3 loop: CASSRQVGETQYF. The DNA for the CDR3 is TGTGCCAGCAGTCGACAGGTTGGGGAGACCCAGTACTTC.

The chain recombines TRBV5-1 with TRBJ2-7; 10 bases map to TRBD1. Germline values: CDR1 SGHRS, CDR2 YFSETQ. The CDR3 has 15 amino acids. V lost 0 bases, J lost 1 base, and 1 base stayed unmatched. CDR3 region: CASSLGDRGSYEQYF. The CDR3 coding sequence is TGCGCCAGCAGCTTGGGGGACAGGGGTTCCTACGAGCAGTACTTC. Looking up the rest from reference TRBV5-1 and TRBJ2-7 gives the full variable domain: KAGVTQTPRYLIKTRGQQVTLSCSPISGHRSVSWYQQTPGQGLQFLFEYFSETQRNKGNFPGRFSGRQFSNSRSEMNVSTLELGDSALYLCASSLGDRGSYEQYFGPGTRLTVT.

This clone was recorded only once. This chain joins TRBV5-1 and TRBJ1-1; D is perhaps TRBD1 (5 bases). Trimming left V 4 bases short and J 1 base short, with 11 bases between. The CDR3 contains 14 residues. Germline CDR1 is SGHRS and CDR2 is YFSETQ. DNA of the CDR3: TGCGCCAGCAGCCCCCGGGACGCGAACACTGAAGCTTTCTTT. Encoded protein: CASSPRDANTEAFF.

V gene TRBV2 combines with J gene TRBJ2-5, with D unclear. This CDR3 comprises 9 residues. Germline assignment: CDR1 SNHLY and CDR2 FYNNEI. V was pared by 11 bases and J by 7 bases, with 8 bases between. The CDR3 here is CAVGGTQYF. As DNA, the CDR3 is TGTGCCGTGGGCGGGACCCAGTACTTC.

This chain connects TRBV5-1 to TRBJ1-3, with D possibly being TRBD1 (5 bases). The CDR3 totals 15 residues. Germline CDR1 and CDR2: SGHRS and YFSETQ. Trimming cost V 0 bases and J 3 bases, with 10 bases left between them. DNA of the CDR3: TGCGCCAGCAGCTTGGCAGGGACGGGTGGAAACACCATATATTTT. As protein: CASSLAGTGGNTIYF.

The genes are TRBV11-2 and TRBJ1-4; TRBD1 agrees at 7 bases. CDR1 SGHAT and CDR2 FQNNGV come from the germline V gene. The ends lost 2 bases at V and 0 bases at J; junction bases unmatched: 9. This CDR3 is 18 amino acids long. The CDR3 protein is CASSLRTGTGATNEKLFF. For the CDR3, the DNA is TGTGCCAGCAGCTTACGGACCGGAACAGGGGCAACTAATGAAAAACTGTTTTTT.

This clone was found a few times. This CDR3 reads CASSVGDGDQPQHF. Written as DNA, the CDR3 is TGTGCCAGCAGTGTGGGGGATGGAGATCAGCCCCAGCATTTT. The chain couples TRBV6-1 to TRBJ1-5; maybe TRBD1 (5 bases). V lost 4 bases and J 5 bases, leaving 12 bases between the germline ends. In germline, CDR1 is MNHNS, CDR2 SASEGT. The CDR3 length is 14 residues.

The chain has TRBV2 and TRBJ1-3, with 7 bases that match TRBD1. Unmatched junction bases numbered 8, after V lost 5 bases and J lost 4 bases. The germline V gene has CDR1 SNHLY and CDR2 FYNNEI. This CDR3 is 15 amino acids long. CDR3 sequence reads: CASSSIGGQGNTIYF. As DNA, the CDR3 is TGTGCCAGCAGTAGTATAGGGGGCCAAGGAAACACCATATATTTT. Based on the CDR3 plus reference TRBV2 and TRBJ1-3, the full variable domain is EPEVTQTPSHQVTQMGQEVILRCVPISNHLYFYWYRQILGQKVEFLVSFYNNEISEKSEIFDDQFSVERPDGSNFTLKIRSTKLEDSAMYFCASSSIGGQGNTIYFGEGSWLTVV.

V and J are TRBV29-1 and TRBJ2-1, with 12 bases aligning to TRBD2. The CDR3 sequence is 17 residues long. Losses at the gene ends were 2 bases for V and 7 bases for J; bases not matched to a gene: 12. Germline-derived CDR1 and CDR2 are SQVTM and ANQGSEA. The CDR3 nucleotides read TGCAGCGTTGAACGGACTAGCGGGAACTTTCTGGATAATGAGCAGTTCTTC. Translation: CSVERTSGNFLDNEQFF.